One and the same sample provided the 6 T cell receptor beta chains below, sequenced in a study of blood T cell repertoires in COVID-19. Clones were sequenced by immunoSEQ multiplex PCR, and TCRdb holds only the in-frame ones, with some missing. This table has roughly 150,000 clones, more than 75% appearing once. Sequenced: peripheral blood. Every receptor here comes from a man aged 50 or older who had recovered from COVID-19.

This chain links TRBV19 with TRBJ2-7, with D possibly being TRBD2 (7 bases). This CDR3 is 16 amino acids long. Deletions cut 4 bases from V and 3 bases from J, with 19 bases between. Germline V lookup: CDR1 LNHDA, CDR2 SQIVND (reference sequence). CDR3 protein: CASSRGGPNGIYEQYF. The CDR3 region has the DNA TGTGCCAGTAGTAGGGGGGGCCCGAACGGGATCTACGAGCAGTACTTC.

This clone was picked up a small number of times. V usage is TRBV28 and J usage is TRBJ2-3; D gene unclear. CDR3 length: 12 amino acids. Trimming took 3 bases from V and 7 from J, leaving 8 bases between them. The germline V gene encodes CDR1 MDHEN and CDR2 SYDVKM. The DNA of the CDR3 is TGTGCCAGCAGTTTCGGTTCGAATACGCAGTATTTT. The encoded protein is CASSFGSNTQYF.

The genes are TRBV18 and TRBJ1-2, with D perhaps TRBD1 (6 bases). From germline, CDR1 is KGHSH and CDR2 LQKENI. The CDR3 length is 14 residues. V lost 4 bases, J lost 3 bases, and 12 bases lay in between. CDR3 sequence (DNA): TGTGCCAGCTCACTTACGACAGGCGACTATGGCTACACCTTC. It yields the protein CASSLTTGDYGYTF. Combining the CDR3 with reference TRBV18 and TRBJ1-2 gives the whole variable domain NAGVMQNPRHLVRRRGQEARLRCSPMKGHSHVYWYRQLPEEGLKFMVYLQKENIIDESGMPKERFSAEFPKEGPSILRIQQVVRGDSAAYFCASSLTTGDYGYTFGSGTRLTVV.

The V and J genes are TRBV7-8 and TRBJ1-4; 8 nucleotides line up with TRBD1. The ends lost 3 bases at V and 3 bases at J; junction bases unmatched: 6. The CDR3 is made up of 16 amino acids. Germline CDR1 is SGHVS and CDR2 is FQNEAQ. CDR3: CASSFIQGAANEKLFF. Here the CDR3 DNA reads TGTGCCAGCAGCTTTATCCAGGGGGCGGCTAATGAAAAACTGTTTTTT.

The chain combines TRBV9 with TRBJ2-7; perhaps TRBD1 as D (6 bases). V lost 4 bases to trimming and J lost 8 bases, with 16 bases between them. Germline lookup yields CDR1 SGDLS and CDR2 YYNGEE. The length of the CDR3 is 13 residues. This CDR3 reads CASSRMGQTQQYF. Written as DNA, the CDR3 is TGTGCCAGCAGCCGAATGGGACAAACCCAGCAGTACTTC.

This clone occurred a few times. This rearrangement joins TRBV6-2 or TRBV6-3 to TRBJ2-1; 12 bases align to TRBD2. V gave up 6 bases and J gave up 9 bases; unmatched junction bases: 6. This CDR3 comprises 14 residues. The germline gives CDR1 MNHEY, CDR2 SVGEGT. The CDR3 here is CASSSSGGAAEQFF. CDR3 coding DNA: TGTGCCAGCAGCTCTAGCGGGGGGGCCGCTGAGCAGTTCTTC.